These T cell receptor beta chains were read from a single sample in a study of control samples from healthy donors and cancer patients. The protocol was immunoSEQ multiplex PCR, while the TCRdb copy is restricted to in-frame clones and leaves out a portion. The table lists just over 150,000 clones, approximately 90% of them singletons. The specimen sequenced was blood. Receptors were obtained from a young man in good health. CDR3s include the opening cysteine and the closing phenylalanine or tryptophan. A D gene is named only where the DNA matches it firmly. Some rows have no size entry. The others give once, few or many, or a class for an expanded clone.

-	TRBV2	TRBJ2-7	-	TGTGCCAGCATCTCCCCTTGGGAGCAGTACTTC	CASISPWEQYF
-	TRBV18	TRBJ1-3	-	TGTGCCAGCTCACGCCGACAGGACTCTGGAAACACCATATATTTT	CASSRRQDSGNTIYF
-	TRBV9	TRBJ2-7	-	TGTGCCAGCAGCGGAGGGGTGAACAATTTGGGCGAGCAGTACTTC	CASSGGVNNLGEQYF
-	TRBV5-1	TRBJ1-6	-	TGCGCCAGCACCTCAGAATCAAACGGGAATTCACCCCTCCACTTT	CASTSESNGNSPLHF
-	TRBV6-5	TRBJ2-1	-	TGTGCCAGCAGGCAGGGACCGTTTGCATACAATGAGCAGTTCTTC	CASRQGPFAYNEQFF
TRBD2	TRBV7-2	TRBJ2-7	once	TGTGCCAGCAGCTCTAGCGGGAGGACAAACGAGCAGTACTTC	CASSSSGRTNEQYF
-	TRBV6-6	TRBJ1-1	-	TGTGCCAGCAGTTACTCGGGGCCTGAAGCTTTCTTT	CASSYSGPEAFF
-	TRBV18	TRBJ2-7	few	TGTGCCAGCTCAGACAAAGGGTACGAGCAGTACTTC	CASSDKGYEQYF
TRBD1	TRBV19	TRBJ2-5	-	TGTGCCAGTAACAGGGGGCCTCCAGCAGAGACCCAGTACTTC	CASNRGPPAETQYF
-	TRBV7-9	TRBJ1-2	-	TGTGCCAGCAGCTTAGCACTGTCTAACTATGGCTACACCTTC	CASSLALSNYGYTF
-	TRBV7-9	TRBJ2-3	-	TGTGCCAGCAGCTTACGTCAGGGGGGGAGCACAGATACGCAGTATTTT	CASSLRQGGSTDTQYF
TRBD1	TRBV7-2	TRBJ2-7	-	TGTGCCAGCAGCCCGGGACAGGGGGGCGAGCAGTACTTC	CASSPGQGGEQYF
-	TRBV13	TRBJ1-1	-	TGTGCCAGCAGCTACGCAAGGAGGACTGAAGCTTTCTTT	CASSYARRTEAFF
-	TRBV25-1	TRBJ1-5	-	TGTGCCAGCAGTGACGACAGAGTAGGACAGCCCCAGCATTTT	CASSDDRVGQPQHF
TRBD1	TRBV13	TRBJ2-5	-	TGTGCCAGCAGCGCCGGACAGGCTGGAGAGACCCAGTACTTC	CASSAGQAGETQYF
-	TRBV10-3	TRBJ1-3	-	TGTGCCATCAGTGATCTGCAGGGGACCTACTCTGGAAACACCATATATTTT	CAISDLQGTYSGNTIYF
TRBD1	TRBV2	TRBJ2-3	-	TGTGCCAGCAGTGAACAGGGGGCATCGGGAGATACGCAGTATTTT	CASSEQGASGDTQYF
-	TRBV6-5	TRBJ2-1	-	TGTGCCAGCAGGTTAAGGTCTAGTGGGGATGAGCAGTTCTTC	CASRLRSSGDEQFF
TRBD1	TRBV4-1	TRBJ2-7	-	TGCGCCAGCAGCCAGCCGGGACAGGGGGCCTACGAGCAGTACTTC	CASSQPGQGAYEQYF
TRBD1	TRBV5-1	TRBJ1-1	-	TGCGCCAGCAGCCTAACCGGGACAGAGAACACTGAAGCTTTCTTT	CASSLTGTENTEAFF
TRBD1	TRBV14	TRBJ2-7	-	TGTGCCAGCAGCCTCTCGGGGACAGCCTTATACGAGCAGTACTTC	CASSLSGTALYEQYF
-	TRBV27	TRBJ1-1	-	TGTGCCAGCAGTTGGGGAGGGAGAACTGAAGCTTTCTTT	CASSWGGRTEAFF